This is a list of T cell receptor beta chains from one sample in a study of vaccination and CD4 T cells after COVID-19. These receptors' targets are unknown. In TCRdb, the PCR reads were re-called with MiXCR into one record per CDR3 protein. In the table there are 20,000 to 25,000 distinct CDR3 sequences, about three quarters of which are singletons. The sample was CD4+ T cells from blood, cultured in vitro. The receptors derive from a human donor who had recovered from COVID-19. Both conserved end residues are part of each CDR3. The D gene is left open where the match is weak. Clone size is shown for a subset of rows, as once, few, many or a class of expanded clone.

abundance	d_gene	j_gene	v_gene	CDR3aa	CDR3nt
-	-	TRBJ2-1	TRBV11-1	CASSSDFAGSRNEQFF	TGTGCCAGCAGCTCCGACTTTGCGGGATCTCGGAATGAGCAGTTCTTC
-	-	TRBJ1-2	TRBV6-5	CASSYSGTSLNYGYTF	TGTGCCAGCAGTTACAGTGGGACGTCCCTTAACTATGGCTACACCTTC
-	-	TRBJ1-1	TRBV6-2/TRBV6-3	CASRITSGLDTEAFF	TGTGCCAGCAGAATTACGTCGGGGTTGGACACTGAAGCTTTCTTT
-	-	TRBJ1-2	TRBV6-2/TRBV6-3	CASRTPYGDNYGYTF	TGTGCCAGCCGAACCCCATACGGGGATAACTATGGCTACACCTTC
-	TRBD1	TRBJ2-7	TRBV6-2/TRBV6-3	CASSYPARDRGRPGLHYEQYF	TGTGCCAGCAGTTACCCAGCCCGGGACAGGGGACGACCGGGACTACACTACGAGCAGTACTTC
-	TRBD2	TRBJ2-5	TRBV2	CASSEAVAGVTETQYF	TGTGCCAGCAGTGAAGCGGTAGCGGGAGTGACAGAGACCCAGTACTTC
-	-	TRBJ2-2	TRBV12-2	CASRLGRGLNTGELFF	TGTGCAAGTCGCTTAGGGCGGGGACTAAACACCGGGGAGCTGTTTTTT
few	TRBD1	TRBJ1-2	TRBV24-1	CATSEPGTGMDGYTF	TGTGCCACCAGTGAACCCGGGACAGGGATGGATGGCTACACCTTC
-	-	TRBJ1-3	TRBV5-6	CASSLWPETGNTIYF	TGTGCCAGCAGCTTGTGGCCGGAGACTGGAAACACCATATATTTT
-	TRBD2	TRBJ2-2	TRBV12-3/TRBV12-4	CASSFAGADTGELFF	TGTGCCAGCAGTTTCGCGGGAGCGGACACCGGGGAGCTGTTTTTT
-	-	TRBJ1-3	TRBV21-1	CASSKKRDGVKIGNTIYF	TGTGCCAGCAGCAAAAAAAGGGACGGGGTGAAAATTGGAAACACCATATATTTT
-	TRBD1	TRBJ1-2	TRBV11-2	CASSEGPGGQGRGYGYTF	TGTGCCAGCAGCGAAGGACCCGGGGGACAGGGCCGGGGATATGGCTACACCTTC
-	-	TRBJ2-4	TRBV2	CASSRWENIQYF	TGTGCCAGCTCCCGGTGGGAAAACATTCAGTACTTC
-	-	TRBJ1-1	TRBV25-1	CASRYNTEAFF	TGTGCCAGCAGATACAACACTGAAGCTTTCTTT
once	-	TRBJ1-1	TRBV7-3	CASSWSSNTEAFF	TGTGCCAGCAGCTGGAGTTCGAACACTGAAGCTTTCTTT
-	TRBD1	TRBJ1-3	TRBV6-1	CASTLDRGGNTIYF	TGTGCCAGCACCCTGGACAGGGGTGGAAACACCATATATTTT
-	TRBD2	TRBJ2-7	TRBV7-2	CASSPSWASGAYEQYF	TGTGCCAGCAGCCCCAGCTGGGCTAGCGGGGCCTACGAGCAGTACTTC
-	-	TRBJ2-2	TRBV21-1	CASSWGGTGVTGELFF	TGTGCCAGCAGTTGGGGGGGGACAGGGGTCACCGGGGAGCTGTTTTTT
few	-	TRBJ1-5	TRBV20-1	CSASDSYSNQPQHF	TGCAGTGCTTCGGACAGCTATAGCAATCAGCCCCAGCATTTT
-	-	TRBJ1-1	TRBV28	CASSLKTNTEAFF	TGTGCCAGCAGCTTAAAGACGAACACTGAAGCTTTCTTT
-	TRBD1	TRBJ1-2	TRBV4-1	CASSQSSGTGSNGYTF	TGCGCCAGCAGCCAATCCTCCGGGACAGGATCTAATGGCTACACCTTC
-	-	TRBJ1-1	TRBV6-2/TRBV6-3	CASSIVWGINTEAFF	TGTGCCAGCAGTATAGTCTGGGGGATTAACACTGAAGCTTTCTTT
once	-	TRBJ1-3	TRBV6-1	CASSHPPRGGVNTIYF	TGTGCCAGCAGTCACCCGCCACGAGGGGGAGTAAACACCATATATTTT
-	-	TRBJ1-6	TRBV6-5	CASSYSTISPLHF	TGTGCCAGCAGTTACTCGACAATATCACCCCTCCACTTT
-	-	TRBJ2-7	TRBV6-5	CASSYAGFEQYF	TGTGCCAGCAGTTACGCCGGGTTCGAGCAGTACTTC
few	-	TRBJ1-2	TRBV5-1	CASSLIQGPGYTF	TGCGCCAGCAGCTTGATACAGGGACCTGGCTACACCTTC
-	-	TRBJ1-2	TRBV27	CASSPGLGYGYTF	TGTGCCAGCAGTCCAGGGCTGGGCTATGGCTACACCTTC
-	-	TRBJ1-3	TRBV7-7	CASSPAKGNTIYF	TGTGCTAGCAGCCCCGCCAAGGGAAACACCATATATTTT
once	TRBD1	TRBJ1-5	TRBV6-1	CASSPLDRGRSQPQHF	TGTGCCAGCAGCCCCCTCGACAGGGGGCGAAGTCAGCCCCAGCATTTT
-	-	TRBJ2-1	TRBV27	CASSPPGRNLRDEQFF	TGTGCCAGCAGTCCCCCCGGGAGAAACCTTAGGGATGAGCAGTTCTTC
-	TRBD2	TRBJ2-3	TRBV5-6	CASSLGGTSGVTDTQYF	TGTGCCAGCAGCTTGGGAGGGACTAGCGGTGTGACAGATACGCAGTATTTT
-	TRBD1	TRBJ2-4	TRBV7-2	CASSNNMAGGQKGIQYF	TGTGCCAGCAGCAATAATATGGCAGGGGGCCAAAAGGGCATTCAGTACTTC
-	-	TRBJ1-5	TRBV28	CASSLYGGQPQHF	TGTGCCAGCAGTTTATATGGGGGCCAGCCCCAGCATTTT
-	TRBD2	TRBJ2-7	TRBV19	CASSPWTSGSYEQYF	TGTGCCAGTAGTCCTTGGACTAGCGGGAGCTACGAGCAGTACTTC
-	TRBD1	TRBJ2-2	TRBV27	CASSGGGQGNGELFF	TGTGCCAGCAGTGGGGGGGGACAGGGGAACGGGGAGCTGTTTTTT
-	-	TRBJ1-1	TRBV7-8	CASSLVMGRRMNTEAFF	TGTGCCAGCAGCCTGGTGATGGGGCGGCGAATGAACACTGAAGCTTTCTTT
few	-	TRBJ1-5	TRBV6-2/TRBV6-3	CASSFEGINQPQHF	TGTGCCAGCAGTTTCGAGGGGATCAATCAGCCCCAGCATTTT
-	TRBD1	TRBJ2-7	TRBV10-3	CASSYTADRAYEQYF	TGTGCCAGCAGTTACACGGCGGACAGGGCCTACGAGCAGTACTTC
-	TRBD1	TRBJ1-1	TRBV18	CASSPTGAAGAEAFF	TGTGCCAGCTCACCCACAGGGGCGGCAGGGGCTGAAGCTTTCTTT
once	-	TRBJ1-6	TRBV4-3	CASSQTNNSPLHF	TGCGCCAGCAGCCAGACTAATAATTCACCCCTCCACTTT
-	TRBD2	TRBJ2-1	TRBV7-2	CASSTSGQTYNEQFF	TGCGCCAGCAGCACTAGCGGGCAGACCTACAATGAGCAGTTCTTC
-	-	TRBJ2-7	TRBV24-1	CATSGPRGYEQYF	TGTGCCACCAGTGGGCCCAGGGGCTACGAGCAGTACTTC
few	-	TRBJ2-5	TRBV10-3	CAIRAGGGETQYF	TGTGCCATCAGGGCAGGGGGGGGCGAGACCCAGTACTTC
-	-	TRBJ1-2	TRBV7-9	CASSFIRESYGYTF	TGTGCCAGCAGCTTTATTCGTGAAAGCTATGGCTACACCTTC
few	-	TRBJ1-2	TRBV7-2	CASSLVVLRGNGYTF	TGTGCCAGCAGCTTAGTCGTACTTCGGGGGAACGGCTACACCTTC